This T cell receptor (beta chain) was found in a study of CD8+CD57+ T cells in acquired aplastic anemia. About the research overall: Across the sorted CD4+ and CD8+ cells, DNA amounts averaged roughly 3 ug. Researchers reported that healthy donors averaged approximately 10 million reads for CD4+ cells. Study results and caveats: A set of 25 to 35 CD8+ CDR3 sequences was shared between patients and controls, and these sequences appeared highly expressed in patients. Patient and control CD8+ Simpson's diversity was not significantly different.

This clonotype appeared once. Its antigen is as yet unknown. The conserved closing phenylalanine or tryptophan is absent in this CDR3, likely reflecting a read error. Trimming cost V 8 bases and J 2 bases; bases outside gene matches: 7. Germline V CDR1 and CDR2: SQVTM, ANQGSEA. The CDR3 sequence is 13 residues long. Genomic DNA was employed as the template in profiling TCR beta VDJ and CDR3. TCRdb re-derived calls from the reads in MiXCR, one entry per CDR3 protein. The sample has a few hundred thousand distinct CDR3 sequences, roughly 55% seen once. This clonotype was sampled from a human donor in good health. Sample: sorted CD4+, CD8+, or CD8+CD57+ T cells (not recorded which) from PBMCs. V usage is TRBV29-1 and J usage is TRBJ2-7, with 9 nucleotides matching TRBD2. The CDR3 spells CSFLVAGAYEQYL. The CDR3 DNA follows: TGCAGCTTTTTGGTAGCGGGGGCCTACGAGCAGTACCTC.